A selection of T cell receptor beta chains follows, all from one sample in a study of cytomegalovirus exposure and HLA in healthy donors. Profiled with immunoSEQ multiplex PCR; TCRdb holds only in-frame clones, not every one. The table lists approximately 240,000 clones, about 80% of them singletons. The sample taken for sequencing was PBMCs. Receptors originate from a woman between 35 and 50 years old in good health and CMV-seronegative. The conserved cysteine and the conserved F or W are not part of the CDR3 here. Clone size is shown for a subset of rows, as once, few, many or a class of expanded clone.

clone_size	v_call	j_call	cdr3_aa
NA	TRBV5-4	TRBJ1-2	ASSLGGQGRYGYT
few	TRBV4-2	TRBJ1-4	ASSQDLQGTSLATNEKLF
NA	TRBV4-2	TRBJ2-7	ASSQDRGGSEQY
few	TRBV4-3	TRBJ1-3	ASSQVPGAVSGNTIY
few	TRBV5-1	TRBJ2-3	ASSFRGGAGDTQY
NA	TRBV11-3	TRBJ1-1	ASSLARNTEAF
NA	TRBV2	TRBJ1-1	ASRVGGTTEAF
NA	TRBV6-5	TRBJ1-1	ASSETADNTEAF
NA	TRBV14	TRBJ1-5	ASSAGGGGQPQH
NA	TRBV13	TRBJ2-3	ASSHPEGTDTQY
NA	TRBV7-6	TRBJ2-1	ASSLNLRGVAYNEQF
NA	TRBV11-3	TRBJ1-3	ASSSGPGNTIY
NA	TRBV30	TRBJ1-2	AWSVHGGAGGYT
NA	TRBV30	TRBJ2-5	AWSVGGVETQY
NA	TRBV5-4	TRBJ2-2	AKGGTGELF
NA	TRBV15	TRBJ1-6	ATSRPQGIPNSPLH
NA	TRBV13	TRBJ2-7	ASSPLNSHEEQY
NA	TRBV5-5	TRBJ2-2	ASSQVGPRDGELF
once	TRBV7-2	TRBJ2-3	ASSSGTGSRTDTQY
NA	TRBV4-3	TRBJ1-2	ASSQDILYGRLDGYT
NA	TRBV6-4	TRBJ2-2	ASSPGQNTGELF
NA	TRBV19	TRBJ1-5	ASSIGAGRGSQPQH
NA	TRBV4-2	TRBJ2-5	ASSQEWQIQETQY
once	TRBV18	NA	ASSPQYLYEQY
NA	TRBV30	TRBJ2-7	AWNWGGHYEQY
NA	TRBV18	TRBJ2-7	ASSPEGTSFHEQY
NA	TRBV5-6	TRBJ1-2	ASSFTGAYGYT
NA	TRBV5-1	TRBJ2-2	ASRRDRLDGELF
NA	TRBV15	TRBJ1-6	ATSRDGQAPRPLH
NA	TRBV7-3	TRBJ1-1	ASSLTVNTEAF
NA	TRBV16	TRBJ1-2	ASSRTGQGLNYGYT
NA	TRBV19	TRBJ1-5	ASSSENYQPQH
NA	TRBV4-2	TRBJ1-2	ASSQVGAQGLPGGYT
NA	TRBV5-1	TRBJ2-3	ASSLGAGGPGTDTQY
few	TRBV4-1	TRBJ1-1	ASSQDLTDRVTEAF
NA	TRBV10-3	TRBJ1-2	AIRDIRDTSNYGYT
many	TRBV4-3	TRBJ2-1	ASSQDSSGQDPYNEQF
NA	TRBV5-1	TRBJ2-1	ATSTGTGIRDEQF
once	TRBV18	TRBJ2-1	ASSPERGSLGDEQF
NA	TRBV28	TRBJ1-5	ASSLGGQDQPQH
NA	TRBV7-2	TRBJ1-2	ASSPKDRGGDGYT
few	TRBV11-3	TRBJ1-2	ASSSAGQAYGYT
NA	TRBV29-1	TRBJ2-4	SARLPLKNIQY
NA	TRBV2	TRBJ1-6	ASIDRGKSYNSPLH
NA	TRBV11-2	TRBJ2-1	ASSFTAGGNEQF
NA	TRBV13	TRBJ2-3	ASSLVVAGEDTQY
NA	TRBV20-1	TRBJ1-4	SALYREKLF
NA	TRBV19	TRBJ1-1	ASSIGGNTEAF
NA	TRBV5-4	TRBJ2-3	ASSLRAGGGTDTQY
NA	TRBV12-5	TRBJ2-2	ASGLVLGGANTGELF
NA	TRBV2	TRBJ2-2	ASSRTSGGLWELF
NA	TRBV9	TRBJ1-1	ASSVGQPNTEAF
NA	TRBV25-1	TRBJ2-3	ASSELETGRPPRDTQY
few	TRBV7-2	TRBJ1-1	ASSPGGNTEAF